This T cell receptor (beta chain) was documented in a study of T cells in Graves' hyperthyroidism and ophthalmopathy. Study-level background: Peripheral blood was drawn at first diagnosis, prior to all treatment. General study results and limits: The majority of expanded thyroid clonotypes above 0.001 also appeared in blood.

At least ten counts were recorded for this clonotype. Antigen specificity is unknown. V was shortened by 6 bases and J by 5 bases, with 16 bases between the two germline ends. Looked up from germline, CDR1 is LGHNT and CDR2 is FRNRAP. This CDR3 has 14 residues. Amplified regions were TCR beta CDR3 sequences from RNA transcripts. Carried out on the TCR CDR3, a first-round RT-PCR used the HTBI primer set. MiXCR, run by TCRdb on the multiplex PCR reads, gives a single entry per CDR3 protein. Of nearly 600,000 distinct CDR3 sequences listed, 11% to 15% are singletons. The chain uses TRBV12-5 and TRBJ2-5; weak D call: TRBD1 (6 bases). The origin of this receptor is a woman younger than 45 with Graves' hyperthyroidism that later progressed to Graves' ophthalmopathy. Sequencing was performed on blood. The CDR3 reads CASGAPGTRETQYF. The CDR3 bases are TGTGCTAGTGGCGCCCCGGGGACAAGGGAGACCCAGTACTTC.